The present entry profiles one TCR beta chain with its context. Its cognate antigen is unknown. This sample is drawn from a study of OX40 agonist ivuxolimab in advanced cancers. Overall study: The study treated patients with ivuxolimab, an agonistic anti-OX40 (CD134) antibody. Three patients responded partially, comprising one with hepatocellular carcinoma and two with cutaneous melanoma.

Study-wide results and caveats: Antigen specificity remained undetermined for the expanded peripheral T cells. Low normalized clonal expansion also occurred in some nonresponding patients.

The CDR3 has 12 residues. The ends were cut back, 6 bases at V and 6 bases at J, with 10 bases in the middle. CDR1 and CDR2 from the germline V gene are MNHEY and SVGAGI. Generated by immunoSEQ multiplex PCR, the TCRdb table keeps only in-frame clones and is missing some. The sample has 75,000 to 80,000 clones, around four fifths seen once; the top ten hold roughly 1.9%. The J gene is TRBJ2-3, the V gene TRBV6-5; D is unclear. Sequenced here: CD4+ or CD8+ T cells sorted from blood, sampled in a trial of the OX40 agonist ivuxolimab. This TCR was sampled from an adult with an advanced solid tumor such as melanoma, head and neck, liver or kidney cancer. Here the CDR3 DNA reads TGTGCCAGCAGAGAGGTGGGGGATACGCAGTATTTT. Translated: CASREVGDTQYF.